Listed below are T cell receptor beta chains from one sample, sequenced in a study of blood T cell repertoires in COVID-19. This table comes from immunoSEQ multiplex PCR, and its TCRdb copy is limited to in-frame clones, with some not included. The data contain 270,000 or so clones, about nine tenths of them singletons. The specimen sequenced was peripheral blood. These receptors all come from a woman between 25 and 40 years old with active or convalescent COVID-19. CDR3s include the opening cysteine and the closing phenylalanine or tryptophan. Fields, in order: V gene, J gene, clone size, D gene, CDR3 protein, CDR3 DNA. The D gene is left open where the match is weak. The listing skips clone size in some rows; elsewhere it reads once, few, many or a size class.

TRBV19	TRBJ1-5	.	.	CASSMRGRDQPQHF	TGTGCCAGTTCAATGCGGGGCAGGGACCAGCCCCAGCATTTT
TRBV19	TRBJ1-2	.	TRBD1	CASSIHLGTGNGYTF	TGTGCCAGTAGTATTCACCTCGGGACAGGGAATGGCTACACCTTC
TRBV2	TRBJ2-2	.	TRBD1	CASSEIGTGNRAGELFF	TGTGCCAGCAGTGAAATCGGGACAGGGAATAGGGCCGGGGAGCTGTTTTTT
TRBV27	TRBJ1-6	.	.	CASSLFGGGSPLHF	TGTGCCAGCAGTTTATTTGGTGGAGGCTCACCCCTCCACTTT
TRBV2	TRBJ1-5	.	TRBD1	CASSQGNRGRGQPQHF	TGTGCCAGCAGTCAGGGGAACAGGGGACGGGGTCAGCCCCAGCATTTT
TRBV3-1/TRBV3-2	TRBJ2-1	.	.	CASSQDFQRANEQFF	TGTGCCAGCAGCCAAGATTTCCAGCGGGCCAATGAGCAGTTCTTC
TRBV7-9	TRBJ1-3	.	.	CASSFSTGAGNTIYF	TGTGCCAGCAGCTTTTCCACGGGAGCTGGAAACACCATATATTTT
TRBV23-1	TRBJ2-3	.	TRBD1	CASSQRILGTELSTDTQYF	TGCGCCAGCAGTCAAAGGATCCTGGGGACAGAACTCAGCACAGATACGCAGTATTTT
TRBV7-2	TRBJ2-5	.	TRBD2	CASSPGLAGGYQETQYF	TGTGCCAGCAGCCCGGGACTAGCGGGGGGATACCAAGAGACCCAGTACTTC
TRBV10-1	TRBJ1-1	.	.	CASLGAAEAFF	TGCGCCAGCTTGGGGGCTGCTGAAGCTTTCTTT
TRBV25-1	TRBJ2-1	.	TRBD1	CASSDPTGEVYNEQFF	TGTGCCAGCAGTGACCCGACAGGGGAGGTCTACAATGAGCAGTTCTTC
TRBV7-9	TRBJ1-4	.	TRBD1	CASSSRGTVNEKLFF	TGTGCCAGCAGCTCAAGAGGGACAGTTAATGAAAAACTGTTTTTT
TRBV5-8	TRBJ1-5	.	.	CASSLGTITQPQHF	TGTGCCAGCAGCCTAGGGACAATCACCCAGCCCCAGCATTTT
TRBV12-3/TRBV12-4	TRBJ1-2	.	.	CASSLPGNYGYTF	TGTGCCAGCAGTTTACCAGGGAACTATGGCTACACCTTC
TRBV5-1	TRBJ1-6	.	.	CASSLAETVNSPLHF	TGCGCCAGCAGCTTGGCGGAGACAGTAAATTCACCCCTCCACTTT
TRBV28	TRBJ1-1	.	.	CASSAQNRNTEAFF	TGTGCCAGCAGTGCACAGAACAGGAACACTGAAGCTTTCTTT
TRBV7-2	TRBJ2-3	.	.	CASNPRGGTDTQYF	TGTGCCAGCAACCCCCGGGGAGGCACAGATACGCAGTATTTT
TRBV30	TRBJ1-6	.	TRBD1	CAWSNRDRGQNSPLHF	TGTGCCTGGAGTAACCGGGACAGGGGGCAAAATTCACCCCTCCACTTT
TRBV28	TRBJ1-3	.	.	CASSPQGTRGNTIYF	TGTGCCAGCAGTCCGCAGGGGACGAGAGGAAACACCATATATTTT
TRBV6-1	TRBJ2-1	.	TRBD1	CASSEDRARPSNEQFF	TGTGCCAGCAGTGAGGACAGGGCTCGACCTAGCAATGAGCAGTTCTTC
TRBV6-5	TRBJ2-3	.	.	CASNSPGSGTDTQYF	TGTGCCAGCAACTCCCCCGGGAGCGGCACAGATACGCAGTATTTT
TRBV10-3	TRBJ2-3	.	.	CAISELMTDTQYF	TGTGCCATCAGTGAATTAATGACAGATACGCAGTATTTT
TRBV2	TRBJ1-2	.	.	CASSGPGAYYGYTF	TGTGCCAGCAGTGGTCCAGGGGCTTACTATGGCTACACCTTC
TRBV11-2	TRBJ2-2	.	.	CASSPSRQPPGELFF	TGTGCCAGCAGCCCCTCCCGACAGCCCCCCGGGGAGCTGTTTTTT
TRBV7-2	TRBJ1-2	.	TRBD1	CASSPGGGNYGYTF	TGTGCCAGCAGCCCAGGGGGCGGGAACTATGGCTACACCTTC
TRBV2	TRBJ2-7	.	TRBD1	CASRADRGPTYEQYF	TGTGCCAGCAGGGCGGACAGGGGACCAACCTACGAGCAGTACTTC
TRBV28	TRBJ1-5	.	TRBD1	CASDREIQPQHF	TGTGCCAGCGACAGGGAGATTCAGCCCCAGCATTTT
TRBV10-3	TRBJ1-1	few	TRBD1	CASLLGTGNIRTEAFF	TGTGCCAGCTTACTCGGGACAGGGAATATCAGGACTGAAGCTTTCTTT
TRBV2	TRBJ1-5	once	TRBD1	CASSRGTGDQPQHF	TGTGCCAGCAGCAGGGGGACGGGTGATCAGCCCCAGCATTTT
TRBV6-5	TRBJ2-1	.	TRBD2	CASSHGLAGEQFF	TGTGCCAGCAGTCACGGACTAGCGGGGGAGCAGTTCTTC
TRBV5-5	TRBJ1-2	many	.	CASSLNTGLYGYTF	TGTGCCAGCAGCTTGAATACAGGGCTCTATGGCTACACCTTC
TRBV15	TRBJ2-6	.	.	CATSRDRGSGANVLTF	TGTGCCACCAGCAGAGATCGAGGGTCTGGGGCCAACGTCCTGACTTTC
TRBV9	TRBJ1-2	.	.	CASSVATDNGYTF	TGTGCCAGCAGCGTAGCTACGGACAATGGCTACACCTTC
TRBV7-9	TRBJ1-2	.	.	CASSLGNSLYGYTF	TGTGCCAGCAGCTTAGGTAACAGCCTCTATGGCTACACCTTC
TRBV10-3	TRBJ1-6	.	.	CAISNSYNSPLHF	TGTGCCATCAGCAACTCCTATAATTCACCCCTCCACTTT
TRBV30	TRBJ2-7	.	.	CAWSVQLNHEQYF	TGTGCCTGGAGTGTACAGCTTAACCACGAGCAGTACTTC
TRBV7-2	TRBJ1-6	.	.	CASSPTGIGSLHF	TGTGCCAGCAGCCCGACAGGAATTGGTTCCCTCCACTTT
TRBV9	TRBJ2-5	.	.	CASSLRDTSPRGQETQYF	TGTGCCAGCAGCCTCCGGGACACATCCCCCCGAGGCCAAGAGACCCAGTACTTC
TRBV2	TRBJ1-4	.	TRBD1	CASSGPDRVGEKLFF	TGTGCCAGCAGTGGGCCTGACAGGGTGGGTGAAAAACTGTTTTTT
TRBV3-1/TRBV3-2	TRBJ1-5	.	.	CATNKWPQHF	TGTGCCACCAACAAGTGGCCCCAGCATTTT
TRBV29-1	TRBJ2-5	.	.	CSAGENARPQYF	TGCAGCGCTGGGGAGAATGCACGGCCCCAGTACTTC
TRBV27	TRBJ2-3	once	.	CASSLSKGLRSGTDTQYF	TGTGCCAGCAGTTTATCCAAGGGACTTAGGTCTGGCACAGATACGCAGTATTTT
TRBV4-1	TRBJ2-3	.	.	CASSIPPGRMSTDTQYF	TGCGCCAGCAGCATTCCCCCAGGCAGAATGAGCACAGATACGCAGTATTTT
TRBV5-1	TRBJ1-4	.	TRBD1	CASSEGQDGEKLFF	TGCGCCAGCAGCGAGGGACAGGACGGTGAAAAACTGTTTTTT
TRBV7-9	TRBJ1-4	few	.	CASSLATVTNEKLFF	TGTGCCAGCAGCTTAGCCACAGTTACTAATGAAAAACTGTTTTTT
TRBV7-9	TRBJ1-6	.	.	CASSSPGDSNSPLHF	TGTGCCAGCAGCTCACCCGGAGATTCTAATTCACCCCTCCACTTT
TRBV19	TRBJ1-3	.	TRBD1	CASSTTGGNTIYF	TGTGCCAGTAGTACGACAGGGGGAAACACCATATATTTT
TRBV10-3	TRBJ2-7	.	TRBD1	CAIRTGGVDEQYF	TGTGCCATCCGGACAGGGGGAGTTGACGAGCAGTACTTC
TRBV19	TRBJ1-2	.	.	CASSIWGQNYGYTF	TGTGCCAGTAGTATTTGGGGGCAGAACTATGGCTACACCTTC
TRBV5-4	TRBJ2-7	.	.	CASRDHGGHYEQYF	TGTGCCAGCAGGGATCACGGGGGGCACTACGAGCAGTACTTC
TRBV6-5	TRBJ1-5	.	.	CASSLTGNNQPQHF	TGTGCCAGCAGTTTGACAGGAAACAATCAGCCCCAGCATTTT
TRBV5-4	TRBJ2-3	.	TRBD2	CASSFTSGGATDTQYF	TGTGCCAGCAGCTTCACTAGCGGGGGGGCCACAGATACGCAGTATTTT
TRBV7-6	TRBJ2-7	.	TRBD1	CASSSTGTGDYEQYF	TGTGCCAGCAGCTCTACCGGGACAGGGGACTACGAGCAGTACTTC
TRBV29-1	TRBJ2-3	.	.	CSVDFKSRDDTDTQYF	TGCAGCGTTGATTTCAAATCCCGAGATGACACAGATACGCAGTATTTT
TRBV15	TRBJ1-5	.	TRBD1	CATSRTGTGGSNQPQHF	TGTGCCACCAGCAGGACCGGGACAGGGGGCAGCAATCAGCCCCAGCATTTT
TRBV7-9	TRBJ1-5	.	.	CASSPVGGAGNQPQHF	TGTGCCAGCAGCCCCGTGGGGGGGGCGGGTAATCAGCCCCAGCATTTT
TRBV6-5	TRBJ2-3	.	TRBD2	CASKTSEPLDTQYF	TGTGCCAGCAAAACTAGCGAGCCCCTGGATACGCAGTATTTT